Listed here are 24 T cell receptor beta chains from one sample, sequenced in a study of blood T cell repertoires in COVID-19. Assay used: immunoSEQ multiplex PCR; TCRdb lists only in-frame clones, some missing. Here the sample spans a few hundred thousand clones, about 91% being singletons. Material: peripheral blood. Receptor source: a woman in her 30s who had recovered from COVID-19.

The chain is built from TRBV24-1 and TRBJ2-5; 12 nucleotides match TRBD1. The CDR3 runs to 17 residues. Germline V gene sequence: CDR1 KGHDR, CDR2 SFDVKD. V shed 3 bases and J 5 bases; nucleotides not matched to a gene: 9. The CDR3 here is CATSDLGTGGRLETQYF. CDR3 bases: TGTGCCACCAGTGATCTCGGGACAGGGGGCCGACTGGAGACCCAGTACTTC.

The sample holds one count of this clone. The V gene is TRBV10-2, the J gene TRBJ2-5; 10 bases agree with TRBD2. The V gene end was trimmed by 5 bases and the J gene end by 5 bases; junction bases not matched to a gene: 11. Germline loops: CDR1 WSHSY, CDR2 SAAADI. CDR3 size: 16 residues. The DNA for the CDR3 is TGCGCCAGCAGTCACTCCAGCGGGGGGGCCTCGGAGACCCAGTACTTC. It encodes CASSHSSGGASETQYF.

This clone showed up just once. V is TRBV5-1 and J is TRBJ2-5, with 7 bases lining up with TRBD1. Germline CDR1 and CDR2: SGHRS and YFSETQ. V shed 7 bases, J shed 2 bases, and the junction held 8 bases outside the gene matches. This CDR3 is built from 14 residues. Written as DNA, the CDR3 is TGCGCCAGCGAAGAGGGGGCGAGGCAAGAGACCCAGTACTTC. Amino acids: CASEEGARQETQYF.

The V gene is TRBV5-6, the J gene TRBJ2-1; maybe TRBD2 (5 bases). Trimming pared 4 bases from V and 7 bases from J, leaving 21 bases between. The CDR3 is made up of 16 amino acids. Per germline, CDR1 SGHDT and CDR2 YYEEEE. CDR3: CASSTPGVMGLNEQFF. As DNA, the CDR3 is TGTGCCAGCAGCACCCCCGGGGTGATGGGATTAAATGAGCAGTTCTTC.

The rearrangement uses TRBV19 and TRBJ1-5; tentatively, D is TRBD1 (6 bases). From germline, CDR1 is LNHDA and CDR2 SQIVND (reference sequence). The CDR3 runs 13 residues. Trimming removed 6 bases at V and 4 bases at J, with 10 bases between. For the CDR3, the DNA is TGTGCCAGTAGGCCGGACAGTAATCAGCCCCAGCATTTT. Protein: CASRPDSNQPQHF.

J is TRBJ1-1 and V is TRBV4-2, with no clear D. CDR1 is LGHNA and CDR2 is YNFKEQ in the germline V gene. Trimming pared 0 bases from V and 5 bases from J, leaving 16 bases between. This CDR3 is 16 amino acids long. The CDR3 DNA sequence: TGTGCCAGCAGCCAAGACCGGGTGGGAGGATGGACTGAAGCTTTCTTT. It encodes CASSQDRVGGWTEAFF.

This CDR3 reads CAIRTPNSYNSPLHF. CDR3 DNA sequence: TGTGCCATCCGGACACCAAACTCCTATAATTCACCCCTCCACTTT. The chain couples TRBV28 to TRBJ1-6; D is possibly TRBD1 (5 bases). Deletions cut 10 bases from V and 0 bases from J, with 13 bases between. This CDR3 contains 15 residues. Germline V gives CDR1 MDHEN, CDR2 SYDVKM.

This clone has a handful of counts. The chain recombines TRBV28 with TRBJ2-7; possibly TRBD1 for D (6 bases). CDR1 MDHEN and CDR2 SYDVKM come from the germline V gene. V gave up 4 bases and J gave up 3 bases, with 16 bases separating them. This CDR3 has 15 amino acids. In DNA, the CDR3 is TGTGCCAGCAGTTCACAGGGTTTTATAGTCTACGAGCAGTACTTC. Translating it yields CASSSQGFIVYEQYF.

V is TRBV18 and J is TRBJ1-4; maybe TRBD1 (6 bases). Trimming removed 2 bases from V and 8 bases from J, with 15 bases in between. This CDR3 spans 15 amino acids. The germline V gene has CDR1 KGHSH and CDR2 LQKENI. The DNA of the CDR3 is TGTGCCAGCTCACCATCCGCAGGGGTCCAGGAAAAACTGTTTTTT. Translating it yields CASSPSAGVQEKLFF.

The chain combines TRBV14 with TRBJ2-1; 11 bases match TRBD1. The CDR3 contains 14 residues. After removal of 6 bases from V and 7 bases from J, the junction contained 5 bases not matched to a gene. CDR1 and CDR2 from the germline V gene are SGHDN and FVKESK. CDR3 bases: TGTGCCAGCAGGGACAGGGGGCTAGGGAATGAGCAGTTCTTC. Protein: CASRDRGLGNEQFF.

The chain combines TRBV10-3 with TRBJ1-1; tentative D call: TRBD1 (6 bases). The CDR3 covers 12 residues. The germline V gene has CDR1 ENHRY and CDR2 SYGVKD. Trimming removed 11 bases at V and 0 bases at J, with 10 bases between. The CDR3 loop reads CAAQGMNTEAFF. DNA for the CDR3: TGTGCCGCCCAGGGGATGAACACTGAAGCTTTCTTT.

In this sample, this clone turned up once. The V and J genes are TRBV10-2 and TRBJ1-1; the D is unclear. V lost 5 bases to trimming and J lost 7 bases, with 14 bases between them. CDR1 is WSHSY, CDR2 SAAADI, per germline. The CDR3 has 13 residues. The CDR3 coding sequence is TGCGCCAGCAGTACCGCCCAAGGGAGTGAAGCTTTCTTT. Its protein product is CASSTAQGSEAFF.

The chain uses TRBV5-8 and TRBJ1-2; TRBD1 agrees at 8 bases. Germline loops: CDR1 SGHTS, CDR2 YDEGEE. CDR3 size: 14 residues. V trimming: 1 base; J trimming: 3 bases; junction bases outside the gene matches: 2. The CDR3 region is CASSLRTGHYGYTF. The CDR3 DNA is TGTGCCAGCAGCTTGAGGACAGGGCACTATGGCTACACCTTC.

The J gene is TRBJ2-5, the V gene TRBV5-1, with a possible D match to TRBD2 (6 bases). Germline loops: CDR1 SGHRS, CDR2 YFSETQ. Trimming cost V 0 bases and J 4 bases, with 10 bases left between them. CDR3 length equals 14 residues. The CDR3 spells CASSLGQEGETQYF. In DNA form, the CDR3 reads TGCGCCAGCAGCTTGGGGCAGGAGGGAGAGACCCAGTACTTC.

This clone was recorded a few times. V and J are TRBV18 and TRBJ2-7; 7 nucleotides agree with TRBD1. The ends lost 3 bases at V and 2 bases at J; junction bases unmatched: 13. The CDR3 contains 17 residues. Germline lookup yields CDR1 KGHSH and CDR2 LQKENI. The CDR3 protein is CASSPLKGAIPTYEQYF. The DNA of the CDR3 is TGTGCCAGCTCACCCCTAAAGGGGGCAATTCCCACCTACGAGCAGTACTTC.

The CDR3 sequence: CATSGRKGSGNTIYF. Here the CDR3 DNA reads TGTGCCACCAGCGGGAGGAAGGGCTCTGGAAACACCATATATTTT. The chain uses TRBV15 and TRBJ1-3, with D uncertain. V shed 5 bases and J shed 0 bases, with 11 bases lying between them. The CDR3 has 15 amino acids. Looked up from germline, CDR1 is LNHNV and CDR2 is YYDKDF (reference sequence). Supplemented by reference TRBV15 and TRBJ1-3, the full variable domain reads DAMVIQNPRYQVTQFGKPVTLSCSQTLNHNVMYWYQQKSSQAPKLLFHYYDKDFNNEADTPDNFQSRRPNTSFCFLDIRSPGLGDTAMYLCATSGRKGSGNTIYFGEGSWLTVV.

The V and J genes are TRBV20-1 and TRBJ2-3; TRBD2 aligns across 8 bases. V trimming: 3 bases; J trimming: 5 bases; junction bases outside the gene matches: 4. The CDR3 extends over 13 amino acids. CDR1 is DFQATT and CDR2 is SNEGSKA in the germline V gene (reference sequence). The CDR3 bases are TGCAGTGCTAGTCGGGGGGGCGTAGATACGCAGTATTTT. Protein product: CSASRGGVDTQYF.

The rearrangement joins TRBV12-3 or TRBV12-4 to TRBJ2-5; D perhaps matches TRBD1 (5 bases). V was cut by 8 bases and J by 4 bases, with 14 bases left in between. The CDR3 runs 13 residues. The CDR3 protein is CASQKTAIETQYF. Written as DNA, the CDR3 is TGTGCCAGCCAAAAGACAGCGATAGAGACCCAGTACTTC.

CDR3 nucleotides: TGCGCCAGCAGCACAAGCGGGTGGGGTAGCTATGGCTACACCTTC. Translation: CASSTSGWGSYGYTF. The rearrangement uses TRBV5-1 and TRBJ1-2; D ambiguous. The germline V and J ends were trimmed by 4 bases and 4 bases, with 17 bases remaining between them. The CDR3 runs to 15 residues. Germline CDR1 SGHRS, CDR2 YFSETQ.

The chain employs TRBV21-1 and TRBJ1-2. TRBV21-1 is designated a pseudogene. The CDR3 length is 15 residues. The CDR3 nucleotides are TGTGCCAGCAGCAAAGCAGGAGGGTCAGTGGGGGGCTACACCTTC. The encoded protein is CASSKAGGSVGGYTF.

This clone was seen once. The chain is built from TRBV6-2 or TRBV6-3 and TRBJ2-5; tentative D call: TRBD2 (5 bases). Germline V gene sequence: CDR1 MNHEY, CDR2 SVGEGT. CDR3 length: 14 residues. V gave up 1 base and J gave up 0 bases, with 6 bases separating them. CDR3 DNA sequence: TGTGCCAGCAGTTACTACGGGAACCAAGAGACCCAGTACTTC. Its translation: CASSYYGNQETQYF.

The chain recombines TRBV5-6 with TRBJ1-2; tentatively, D is TRBD1 (6 bases). V was cut by 0 bases and J by 4 bases, with 10 bases left in between. The CDR3 is made up of 14 amino acids. The V gene's germline CDR1 is SGHDT and CDR2 YYEEEE. The CDR3 is CASSLGDNIYGYTF. The CDR3 bases are TGTGCCAGCAGCTTGGGGGACAATATCTATGGCTACACCTTC.

The genes are TRBV7-9 and TRBJ1-1; 7 positions agree with TRBD1. The V segment lost 5 bases and the J segment 0 bases; nucleotides outside the gene matches: 6. From germline, CDR1 is SEHNR and CDR2 FQNEAQ (reference sequence). There are 15 residues in the CDR3. In DNA, the CDR3 is TGTGCCAGCAGCCCGTTGGACAGGATGAACACTGAAGCTTTCTTT. Protein: CASSPLDRMNTEAFF.

This chain links TRBV27 with TRBJ2-1, with 7 bases fitting TRBD2. Losses at the gene ends were 6 bases for V and 8 bases for J; bases not matched to a gene: 4. The CDR3 contains 12 residues. CDR1 and CDR2 from the germline V gene are MNHEY and SMNVEV (reference sequence). The CDR3 loop is CASRIAGDEQFF. In nucleotides, the CDR3 is TGTGCCAGCAGGATTGCGGGGGATGAGCAGTTCTTC.